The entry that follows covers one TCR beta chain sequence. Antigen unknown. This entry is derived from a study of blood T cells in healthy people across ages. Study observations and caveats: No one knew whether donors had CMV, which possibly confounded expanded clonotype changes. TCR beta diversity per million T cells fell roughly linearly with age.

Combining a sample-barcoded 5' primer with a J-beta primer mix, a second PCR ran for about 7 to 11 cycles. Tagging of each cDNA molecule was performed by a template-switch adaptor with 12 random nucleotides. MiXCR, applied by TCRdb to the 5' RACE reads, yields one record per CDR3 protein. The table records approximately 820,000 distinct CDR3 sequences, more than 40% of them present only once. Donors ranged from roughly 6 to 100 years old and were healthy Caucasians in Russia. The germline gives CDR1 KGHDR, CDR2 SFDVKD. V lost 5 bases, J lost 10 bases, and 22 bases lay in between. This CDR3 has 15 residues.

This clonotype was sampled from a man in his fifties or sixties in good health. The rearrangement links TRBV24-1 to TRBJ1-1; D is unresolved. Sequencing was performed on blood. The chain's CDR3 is CATSGTEGRELRAFF. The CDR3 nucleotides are TGTGCCACCAGTGGTACGGAGGGAAGGGAGTTGAGAGCTTTCTTT.